A single T cell receptor (beta chain) is shown here with its context. Its antigen is currently unknown. Germline values: CDR1 SGHVS, CDR2 FNYEAQ. The V and J ends lost 5 bases and 2 bases respectively, with 17 bases between them. This CDR3 comprises 16 residues. The donors were all Caucasian adults (living in Nashville, Tennessee). The study used approximately 90 million PBMCs per unsorted sample for genomic DNA. The unsorted PBMC sample used ten immunoSEQ deep assay plates. Assay: immunoSEQ multiplex PCR; the TCRdb copy retains only in-frame clones and omits some. The sample has 500,000 to 650,000 clones, roughly 79% seen once. This sample is drawn from a study of shared clonotypes between healthy human individuals. Notes on the study in general: It was the few donors that limited the genetic and exposure-history diversity represented.

Sequences were obtained from PBMCs. The origin of this receptor is a woman in her thirties or forties in good health. Some clones in this sample may be carry-over from other donors' samples. The gene calls are TRBV7-6 and TRBJ2-3; D gene unclear. In DNA, the CDR3 is TGTGCCAGCAGCACAACAGTTAATGTCAACACAGATACGCAGTATTTT. This gives the protein CASSTTVNVNTDTQYF.